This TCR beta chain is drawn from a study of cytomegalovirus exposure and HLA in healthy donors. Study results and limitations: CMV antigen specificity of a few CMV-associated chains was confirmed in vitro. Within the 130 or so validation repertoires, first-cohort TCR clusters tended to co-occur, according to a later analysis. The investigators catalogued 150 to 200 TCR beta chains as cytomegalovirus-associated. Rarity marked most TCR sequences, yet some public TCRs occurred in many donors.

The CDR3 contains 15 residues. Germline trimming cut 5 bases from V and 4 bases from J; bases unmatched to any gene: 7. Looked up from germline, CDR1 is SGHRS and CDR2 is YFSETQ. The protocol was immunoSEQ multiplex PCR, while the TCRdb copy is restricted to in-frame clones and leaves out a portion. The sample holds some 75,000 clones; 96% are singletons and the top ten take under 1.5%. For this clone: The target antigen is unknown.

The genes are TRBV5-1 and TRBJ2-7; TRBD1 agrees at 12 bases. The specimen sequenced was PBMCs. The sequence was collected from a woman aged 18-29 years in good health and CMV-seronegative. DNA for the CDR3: TGCGCCAGCAGGCTGGGACAGGGGGCGCCGTACGAGCAGTACTTC. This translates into CASRLGQGAPYEQYF. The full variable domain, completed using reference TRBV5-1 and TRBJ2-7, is KAGVTQTPRYLIKTRGQQVTLSCSPISGHRSVSWYQQTPGQGLQFLFEYFSETQRNKGNFPGRFSGRQFSNSRSEMNVSTLELGDSALYLCASRLGQGAPYEQYFGPGTRLTVT.